One and the same sample provided the 21 T cell receptor beta chains below, sequenced in a study of early T cells in non-severe SARS-CoV-2 infection. Using its own MiXCR run on the 5' RACE reads, TCRdb lists one record per CDR3 protein. Of around 60,000 distinct CDR3 sequences listed, 10% to 15% are singletons. Sequenced material: whole blood. The receptors shown here come from an adult who was a healthcare worker with PCR-confirmed SARS-CoV-2 infection or an uninfected control (not recorded which).

The J gene is TRBJ1-2, the V gene TRBV5-6; tentative D call: TRBD1 (6 bases). Germline V CDR1 and CDR2: SGHDT, YYEEEE. CDR3 length: 13 amino acids. The V and J ends lost 3 bases and 5 bases respectively, with 11 bases between them. CDR3 protein: CASSSGQLYGYTF. CDR3 nucleotides: TGTGCCAGCAGCTCCGGACAGCTATATGGCTACACCTTC.

This chain connects TRBV12-3 or TRBV12-4 to TRBJ2-1, with D tentatively TRBD2 (5 bases). The CDR3 totals 16 residues. The germline V and J ends were trimmed by 4 bases and 0 bases, with 13 bases remaining between them. The CDR3: CASSSGPGSSYNEQFF. CDR3 nucleotides: TGTGCCAGCAGTTCCGGACCGGGGAGCTCCTACAATGAGCAGTTCTTC.

This clonotype was seen only once. The V gene is TRBV6-1, the J gene TRBJ2-1, with a weak D call TRBD1 (6 bases). Germline-derived CDR1 and CDR2 are MNHNS and SASEGT. Trimming stripped 7 bases from V and 0 bases from J, with 10 bases between. The length of the CDR3 is 14 residues. CDR3 DNA sequence: TGTGCCAGCAACCGACAGGTCTCCTACAATGAGCAGTTCTTC. Encoded protein: CASNRQVSYNEQFF.

The table lists this clonotype with a few counts. This chain connects TRBV18 to TRBJ1-1; D gene unclear. The CDR3 has 14 residues. The germline V gene encodes CDR1 KGHSH and CDR2 LQKENI. The V and J ends lost 0 bases and 1 base respectively, with 6 bases between them. The CDR3 nucleotides are TGTGCCAGCTCACCACCAGAAAAGAACACTGAAGCTTTCTTT. Protein product: CASSPPEKNTEAFF.

This clonotype was picked up many times. The V gene is TRBV20-1, the J gene TRBJ1-1, with D maybe TRBD1 (5 bases). The V end lost 4 bases, the J end lost 4 bases, and 10 bases lay between the germline ends. The germline V gene encodes CDR1 DFQATT and CDR2 SNEGSKA (reference sequence). The CDR3 loop spans 12 amino acids. DNA for the CDR3: TGCAGTGCTACCCACGACAGCACTGAAGCTTTCTTT. It yields the protein CSATHDSTEAFF.

The chain is built from TRBV20-1 and TRBJ2-3, with TRBD2 identical over 12 bases. With 6 bases clipped from V and 5 bases from J, the junction kept 3 bases outside the gene matches. The CDR3 has 13 amino acids. From germline, CDR1 is DFQATT and CDR2 SNEGSKA (reference sequence). CDR3 bases: TGCAGTGCCCCGACTAGCGGGGGAGATACGCAGTATTTT. Residues: CSAPTSGGDTQYF.

This clonotype was found once. The chain employs TRBV6-5 and TRBJ2-3; TRBD2 agrees at 8 bases. Per the germline V gene, CDR1 is MNHEY and CDR2 is SVGAGI. V lost 6 bases and J lost 9; bases outside the gene matches: 5. The CDR3 runs 12 residues. This CDR3 reads CASSNSGGTQYF. CDR3 nucleotides: TGTGCCAGCAGCAACTCGGGGGGGACGCAGTATTTT.

The rearrangement uses TRBV29-1 and TRBJ2-7, with D unclear. Trimming removed 3 bases from V and 3 bases from J, with 15 bases in between. Germline assignment: CDR1 SQVTM and CDR2 ANQGSEA. The CDR3 runs 14 residues. This chain's CDR3 is CSVELPDEDYEQYF. CDR3 sequence (DNA): TGCAGCGTTGAGCTTCCAGACGAAGACTACGAGCAGTACTTC.

The chain employs TRBV15 and TRBJ1-1; no definite D call. Germline lookup yields CDR1 LNHNV and CDR2 YYDKDF (reference sequence). This CDR3 is 13 amino acids long. V lost 2 bases and J lost 5, with 9 bases in between. This CDR3 is CATSRKMGTEAFF. Here the CDR3 DNA reads TGTGCCACCAGCAGAAAAATGGGTACTGAAGCTTTCTTT.

The sample holds many counts of this clonotype. The gene calls are TRBV12-3 or TRBV12-4 and TRBJ1-5, with D tentatively TRBD1 (6 bases). The V and J ends lost 3 bases and 0 bases respectively, with 12 bases between them. This CDR3 comprises 16 residues. The CDR3 protein is CASSFSGAGSNQPQHF. DNA for the CDR3: TGTGCCAGCAGTTTTTCAGGGGCTGGTAGCAATCAGCCCCAGCATTTT.

In its sample, this clonotype was seen a few times. The CDR3 DNA reads as TGTGCCAGCAGCTTATTGGGGGCTAATGAAAAACTGTTTTTT. Protein: CASSLLGANEKLFF. The V gene is TRBV7-9, the J gene TRBJ1-4; tentatively, D is TRBD1 (5 bases). V was clipped by 2 bases and J by 3 bases, with 7 bases between them. CDR3 length: 14 residues. Per germline, CDR1 SEHNR and CDR2 FQNEAQ (reference sequence).

This clonotype was found a few times. J is TRBJ2-3 and V is TRBV20-1; D unresolved. The V end lost 5 bases, the J end lost 4 bases, and 10 bases lay between the germline ends. Germline values: CDR1 DFQATT, CDR2 SNEGSKA (reference sequence). The CDR3 contains 12 residues. CDR3 coding DNA: TGCAGTGCTGGGAACGGAGCAGATACGCAGTATTTT. Translated: CSAGNGADTQYF.

At least ten counts were recorded for this clonotype. The DNA of the CDR3 is TGCAGTGCTACTAGGGGGCCGGGGGTCGAGACCCAGTACTTC. Its protein is CSATRGPGVETQYF. The chain joins TRBV20-1 to TRBJ2-5; D possibly corresponds to TRBD1 (7 bases). Trimming left V 4 bases short and J 5 bases short, with 17 bases between. CDR1 is DFQATT, CDR2 SNEGSKA, per germline (reference sequence). The CDR3 spans 14 residues.

This chain connects TRBV7-8 to TRBJ2-3, with TRBD2 matching 8 bases. The CDR3 length is 16 residues. Looked up from germline, CDR1 is SGHVS and CDR2 is FQNEAQ. The V and J ends lost 4 bases and 3 bases, in that order; junction bases with no gene match: 9. Written as DNA, the CDR3 is TGTGCCAGCAGCTCCGCGGCGGGGGGTTGGACAGATACGCAGTATTTT. Translation gives CASSSAAGGWTDTQYF.

This clonotype was observed many times. The chain joins TRBV11-2 to TRBJ1-1; D may be TRBD1 (6 bases). V shed 5 bases and J shed 0 bases, with 25 bases lying between them. The CDR3 is 19 residues long. Per germline, CDR1 SGHAT and CDR2 FQNNGV. CDR3 region: CASSPRRFVGGMMNTEAFF. DNA for the CDR3: TGTGCCAGCAGCCCCCGGCGGTTTGTCGGGGGCATGATGAACACTGAAGCTTTCTTT.

This clonotype was counted at least ten times. V gene TRBV29-1 combines with J gene TRBJ2-5; maybe TRBD1 (5 bases). The CDR3 extends over 12 amino acids. Germline V gives CDR1 SQVTM, CDR2 ANQGSEA. Trimming removed 1 base at V and 4 bases at J, with 7 bases between. As DNA, the CDR3 is TGCAGCGTTGAAGGGGGCAGAGAGACCCAGTACTTC. Translated: CSVEGGRETQYF. The full variable domain, rest sourced from reference TRBV29-1 and TRBJ2-5, is SAVISQKPSRDICQRGTSLTIQCQVDSQVTMMFWYRQQPGQSLTLIATANQGSEATYESGFVIDKFPISRPNLTFSTLTVSNMSPEDSSIYLCSVEGGRETQYFGPGTRLLVL.

This sequence joins TRBV6-5 and TRBJ2-3, with D perhaps matching TRBD1 (7 bases). From germline, CDR1 is MNHEY and CDR2 SVGAGI. The CDR3 is made up of 13 amino acids. V was cut by 11 bases and J by 6 bases, with 18 bases left in between. DNA for the CDR3: TGTGCCTCCCGTCAGGGGGGTCTGGATACGCAGTATTTT. Its protein product is CASRQGGLDTQYF.

The chain is built from TRBV11-1 and TRBJ1-1; tentative D call: TRBD1 (5 bases). Deletions cut 5 bases from V and 4 bases from J, with 11 bases between. The CDR3 is 13 amino acids. Germline CDR1 is SGHAT and CDR2 is FQDESV (reference sequence). Here the CDR3 reads CASSIKRGTEAFF. CDR3 coding DNA: TGTGCCAGCAGCATCAAAAGGGGCACTGAAGCTTTCTTT.

This clonotype occurred many times. V and J are TRBV15 and TRBJ1-3; possible D gene TRBD1, 5 bases. V was trimmed by 6 bases and J by 2 bases, leaving 11 bases between them. Germline CDR1 is LNHNV and CDR2 is YYDKDF (reference sequence). The CDR3 has 14 residues. In nucleotides, the CDR3 is TGTGCCACCAGGGTCCCAGGGACTGGAAACACCATATATTTT. Its protein product is CATRVPGTGNTIYF.

The V gene is TRBV29-1, the J gene TRBJ1-1; D is unclear. Germline V gene data show CDR1 as SQVTM and CDR2 as ANQGSEA. Trimming removed 7 bases at V and 1 base at J, with 10 bases between. The CDR3 extends over 12 amino acids. The CDR3 region has the DNA TGCAGCGGTCAAGGACCGAACACTGAAGCTTTCTTT. Its translation is CSGQGPNTEAFF.

The table lists this clonotype with many counts. The genes are TRBV7-2 and TRBJ1-1, with TRBD1 matching over 7 bases. The length of the CDR3 is 14 residues. Trimming cost V 2 bases and J 7 bases; bases outside gene matches: 7. Germline V CDR1 and CDR2: SGHTA, FQGNSA. The CDR3 DNA reads as TGTGCCAGCAGCTTACGCAGGGGGGGAAATGAAGCTTTCTTT. Translation gives CASSLRRGGNEAFF.